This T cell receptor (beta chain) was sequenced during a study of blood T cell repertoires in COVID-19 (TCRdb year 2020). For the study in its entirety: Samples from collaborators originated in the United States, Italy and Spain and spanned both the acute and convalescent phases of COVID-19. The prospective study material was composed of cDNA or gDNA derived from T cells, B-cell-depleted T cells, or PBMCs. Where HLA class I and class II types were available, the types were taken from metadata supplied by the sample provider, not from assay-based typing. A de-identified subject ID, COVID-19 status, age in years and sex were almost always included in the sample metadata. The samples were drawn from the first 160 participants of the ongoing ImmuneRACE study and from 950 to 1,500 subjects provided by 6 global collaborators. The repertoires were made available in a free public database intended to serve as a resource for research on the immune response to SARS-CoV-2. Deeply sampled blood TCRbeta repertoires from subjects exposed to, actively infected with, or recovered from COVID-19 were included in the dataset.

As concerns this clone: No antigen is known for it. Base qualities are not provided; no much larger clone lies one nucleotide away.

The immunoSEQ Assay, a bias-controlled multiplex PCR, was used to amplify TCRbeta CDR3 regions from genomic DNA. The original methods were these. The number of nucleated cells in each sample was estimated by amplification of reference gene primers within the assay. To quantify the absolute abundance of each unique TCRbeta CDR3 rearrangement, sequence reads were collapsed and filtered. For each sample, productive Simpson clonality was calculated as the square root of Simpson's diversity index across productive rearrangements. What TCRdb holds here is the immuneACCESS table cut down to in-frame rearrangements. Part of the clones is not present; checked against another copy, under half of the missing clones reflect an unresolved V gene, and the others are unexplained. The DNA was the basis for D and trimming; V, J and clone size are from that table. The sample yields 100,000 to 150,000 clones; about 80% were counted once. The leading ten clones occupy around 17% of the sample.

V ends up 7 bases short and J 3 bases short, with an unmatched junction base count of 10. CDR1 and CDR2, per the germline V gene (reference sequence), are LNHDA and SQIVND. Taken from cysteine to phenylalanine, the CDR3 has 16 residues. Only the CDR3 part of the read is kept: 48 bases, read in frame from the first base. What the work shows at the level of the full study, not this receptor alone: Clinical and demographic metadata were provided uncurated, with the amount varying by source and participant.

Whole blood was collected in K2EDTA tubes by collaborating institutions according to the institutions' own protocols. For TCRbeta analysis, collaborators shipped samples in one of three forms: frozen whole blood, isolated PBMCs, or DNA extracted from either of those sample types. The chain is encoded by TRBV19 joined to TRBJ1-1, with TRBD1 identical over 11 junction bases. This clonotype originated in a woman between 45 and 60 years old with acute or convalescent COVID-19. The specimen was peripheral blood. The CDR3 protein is CASTLLGTGGDTEAFF. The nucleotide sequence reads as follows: TGTGCCAGTACCCTCCTGGGGACAGGGGGGGACACTGAAGCTTTCTTT. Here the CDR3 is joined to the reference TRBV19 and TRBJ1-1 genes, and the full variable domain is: DGGITQSPKYLFRKEGQNVTLSCEQNLNHDAMYWYRQDPGQGLRLIYYSQIVNDFQKGDIAEGYSVSREKKESFPLTVTSAQKNPTAFYLCASTLLGTGGDTEAFFGQGTRLTVV.